This TCR beta chain comes out of a study of T cell responses to AZD1222 COVID-19 vaccine. Background on the study: Second-dose recipients at about 4 or about 12 weeks were treated as one pooled group.

Germline V lookup: CDR1 SGHTA, CDR2 FQGNSA. This CDR3 comprises 15 residues. V shed 5 bases, J shed 5 bases, and the junction held 11 bases outside the gene matches. This clone occurred once. Its matching antigen is unknown. Sequencing used immunoSEQ multiplex PCR; TCRdb keeps in-frame clones, though not all of them. The sample carries about 140,000 clones, approximately 92% recorded once. Study-level findings and limits: Elevations in Spike-specific TCR breadth and depth followed administration of two AZD1222 doses. Samples come after the peak T cell response, not at day 14. Possibly, clonal diversity was underestimated; donors were largely white British and included more females.

The J gene is TRBJ2-5, the V gene TRBV7-2, with 7 bases fitting TRBD2. Specimen: peripheral blood, collected on day 0 of AZD1222 vaccination. This TCR came from an adult in good health. CDR3 region: CASSPSSGTTETQYF. CDR3 in DNA: TGTGCCAGCAGCCCCTCGAGCGGGACGACCGAGACCCAGTACTTC.